Listed here are 4 T cell receptor beta chains from one sample, sequenced in a study of blood T cell repertoires in COVID-19 (dated by TCRdb to about 2020). Libraries were prepared through the immunoSEQ multiplex PCR assay. Here the immuneACCESS table is served through TCRdb, limited to in-frame sequences with V and J called. Missing clones are a known gap in these copies; in checked studies unresolved V genes cover under half, and the rest lacks a known reason. In this sample the table shows 250,000 to 300,000 clones, around 87% of which occur a single time. Clones ranked in the top ten supply 2% to 2.5% of the sample. The sequencing input was peripheral blood. Source of these receptors: a woman aged 50 to 65 who had recovered from COVID-19.

This clone is a singleton in its sample. J is TRBJ1-1 and V is TRBV23-1; D unresolved. TRBV23-1 is an open reading frame, and its role is uncertain. V was clipped by 1 base and J by 1 base, with 13 bases between them. The CDR3 covers 16 residues. The CDR3 DNA sequence: TGCGCCAGCAGTCAATACCTAGTCCCCGGGAACACTGAAGCTTTCTTT. Amino acid sequence: CASSQYLVPGNTEAFF.

The chain recombines TRBV7-8 with TRBJ1-1; 11 bases fit TRBD1. With V trimmed by 1 base and J by 5 bases, 6 bases remained unmatched. Per germline, CDR1 SGHVS and CDR2 FQNEAQ. The CDR3 consists of 16 residues. The CDR3 here is CASSLGHGQGATEAFF. As DNA, the CDR3 is TGTGCCAGCAGCTTAGGACACGGACAGGGGGCGACTGAAGCTTTCTTT.

The chain employs TRBV28 and TRBJ2-1; no definite D call. The CDR3 length is 15 residues. V was clipped by 2 bases and J by 2 bases, with 10 bases between them. Germline CDR1 is MDHEN and CDR2 is SYDVKM. Here the CDR3 reads CASSLVETAYNEQFF. The DNA for the CDR3 is TGTGCCAGCAGTTTAGTGGAGACTGCCTACAATGAGCAGTTCTTC.

This chain uses TRBV7-8 with TRBJ1-2; 11 bases agree with TRBD1. Germline V gene data show CDR1 as SGHVS and CDR2 as FQNEAQ. The CDR3 is made up of 17 amino acids. With 3 bases clipped from V and 7 bases from J, the junction kept 13 bases outside the gene matches. The CDR3 is CASSFGHAGTGGFGYTF. The CDR3 bases are TGTGCCAGCAGCTTCGGACACGCCGGGACAGGGGGTTTTGGCTACACCTTC.